These 30 T cell receptor beta chains share one sample of origin, sequenced in a study of T-cell memory formation after mild COVID-19. TCRdb re-analysed the 5' RACE reads in MiXCR, keeping a single row per CDR3 protein. The sample carries about 280,000 distinct CDR3 sequences, 8% to 9% recorded once. The specimen sequenced was PBMCs or a T cell subset sorted from them (not recorded which). Receptors originate from a man between 18 and 35 years old who had mild COVID-19 (a few samples of this study predate the infection). Cell type and time point are not known.

CDR3: CASSYFPGANYGYTF. Here the CDR3 DNA reads TGTGCCAGCAGTTACTTCCCAGGAGCTAACTATGGCTACACCTTC. This chain uses TRBV6-2 or TRBV6-3 with TRBJ1-2; D gene unclear. CDR3 length: 15 amino acids. V lost 1 base and J 0 bases, leaving 9 bases between the germline ends. CDR1 MNHEY and CDR2 SVGEGT come from the germline V gene.

This clonotype came up a few times. The chain has TRBV15 and TRBJ1-6; D not resolved. This CDR3 is built from 13 residues. V lost 4 bases and J 0 bases, leaving 1 base between the germline ends. Germline loops: CDR1 LNHNV, CDR2 YYDKDF (reference sequence). The CDR3 here is CATSTSYNSPLHF. CDR3 nucleotide sequence: TGTGCCACCAGCACCTCCTATAATTCACCCCTCCACTTT. Together with reference TRBV15 and TRBJ1-6, the CDR3 gives the full variable domain: DAMVIQNPRYQVTQFGKPVTLSCSQTLNHNVMYWYQQKSSQAPKLLFHYYDKDFNNEADTPDNFQSRRPNTSFCFLDIRSPGLGDTAMYLCATSTSYNSPLHFGNGTRLTVT.

This clonotype was found a few times. J is TRBJ2-1 and V is TRBV7-2; D uncertain. Germline V CDR1 and CDR2: SGHTA, FQGNSA. The germline V and J ends were trimmed by 1 base and 0 bases, with 10 bases remaining between them. The CDR3 loop spans 16 amino acids. CDR3 protein: CASSLEPSPSYNEQFF. The CDR3 DNA reads as TGTGCCAGCAGCTTAGAACCCTCTCCCTCCTACAATGAGCAGTTCTTC.

The chain uses TRBV4-3 and TRBJ1-1; 7 positions agree with TRBD1. The length of the CDR3 is 17 residues. The germline V gene encodes CDR1 LGHNA and CDR2 YSLEER. With V trimmed by 0 bases and J by 0 bases, 7 bases remained unmatched. The CDR3 DNA reads as TGCGCCAGCAGCCAAGATAGAGGGACAGAGATGAACACTGAAGCTTTCTTT. Its protein is CASSQDRGTEMNTEAFF.

The V gene is TRBV12-3 or TRBV12-4, the J gene TRBJ2-2; 9 bases map to TRBD1. The CDR3 covers 14 residues. V lost 6 bases to trimming and J lost 6 bases; unmatched junction nucleotides: 5. The CDR3 region is CASSNRGQAGELFF. CDR3 nucleotide sequence: TGTGCCAGCAGCAACAGGGGGCAGGCCGGGGAGCTGTTTTTT.

The V call is TRBV6-2 or TRBV6-3, the J call TRBJ2-3, with TRBD2 matching over 8 bases. Germline V lookup: CDR1 MNHEY, CDR2 SVGEGT. The CDR3 contains 17 residues. The ends lost 2 bases at V and 2 bases at J; junction bases unmatched: 9. CDR3 protein: CASSYRLTSGPTDTQYF. CDR3 DNA: TGTGCCAGCAGTTACCGCCTTACTAGCGGCCCCACAGATACGCAGTATTTT.

This clonotype showed up many times. The J gene is TRBJ2-7, the V gene TRBV3-1, with TRBD2 matching 12 bases. Germline CDR1 and CDR2: LGHDT and YNNKEL (reference sequence). The CDR3 runs 19 residues. Trimming removed 3 bases from V and 0 bases from J; junction bases left unmatched: 12. The CDR3 DNA reads as TGTGCCAGCAGCCACCGGGCTCGCGGACTAGCGGGGTACTCCTACGAGCAGTACTTC. Its translation is CASSHRARGLAGYSYEQYF.

V usage is TRBV12-3 or TRBV12-4 and J usage is TRBJ2-3; TRBD1 aligns across 10 bases. The V segment lost 5 bases and the J segment 4 bases; nucleotides outside the gene matches: 6. There are 15 residues in the CDR3. The CDR3 DNA follows: TGTGCCAGCAGTCGACAGGGGGCGCCCGCAGATACGCAGTATTTT. Translating gives CASSRQGAPADTQYF.

This clonotype was observed a few times. The chain uses TRBV7-2 and TRBJ2-1; D call uncertain. CDR1 and CDR2 (germline): SGHTA, FQGNSA. V lost 1 base and J lost 2, with 9 bases in between. The CDR3 runs 15 residues. The CDR3 spells CASSLGAYTYNEQFF. CDR3 bases: TGTGCCAGCAGCTTAGGGGCATACACCTACAATGAGCAGTTCTTC.

The chain uses TRBV7-9 and TRBJ1-4, with no clear D. The V end was cut by 1 base, the J end by 4 bases, with 7 bases between. Germline V CDR1 and CDR2: SEHNR, FQNEAQ (reference sequence). The CDR3 runs to 14 residues. CDR3 residues: CASSLDRINEKLFF. Here the CDR3 DNA reads TGTGCCAGCAGCTTAGACAGAATTAATGAAAAACTGTTTTTT.

A few counts support this clonotype. V usage is TRBV3-1 and J usage is TRBJ1-2, with D hard to call. CDR3 length equals 12 residues. V was clipped by 1 base and J by 8 bases, with 8 bases between them. Germline lookup yields CDR1 LGHDT and CDR2 YNNKEL (reference sequence). CDR3 DNA sequence: TGTGCCAGCAGCCAAGTCTTCCGGGGCTACACCTTC. Protein: CASSQVFRGYTF.

In this sample, this clonotype turned up a few times. As DNA, the CDR3 is TGTGCCAGCAGCCCCCGGACACTAAATGAAAAACTGTTTTTT. This sequence encodes CASSPRTLNEKLFF. The chain has TRBV7-2 and TRBJ1-4; D perhaps matches TRBD1 (5 bases). This CDR3 has 14 residues. V was shortened by 5 bases and J by 5 bases, with 12 bases between the two germline ends. CDR1 SGHTA and CDR2 FQGNSA come from the germline V gene.

This chain links TRBV3-1 with TRBJ1-1; D not certain. Germline V gene sequence: CDR1 LGHDT, CDR2 YNNKEL (reference sequence). V lost 3 bases and J 1 base, leaving 6 bases between the germline ends. This CDR3 is built from 13 residues. CDR3 protein: CASSQNENTEAFF. The CDR3 DNA follows: TGTGCCAGCAGCCAGAACGAGAACACTGAAGCTTTCTTT.

V is TRBV12-3 or TRBV12-4 and J is TRBJ1-1; tentative D call: TRBD1 (5 bases). The CDR3 has 16 amino acids. The V gene lost 0 bases and the J gene lost 1 base, with 12 bases spanning the gap. This chain's CDR3 is CASSLARGSANTEAFF. The CDR3 DNA follows: TGTGCCAGCAGTTTAGCGCGGGGCAGTGCGAACACTGAAGCTTTCTTT.

About this clonotype itself: The junction departs from germline at one end; a sequencing error may be responsible. J is TRBJ2-1 and V is TRBV6-2 or TRBV6-3; TRBD2 aligns across 7 bases. This CDR3 spans 18 amino acids. Germline assignment: CDR1 MNHEY and CDR2 SVGEGT. The CDR3 coding sequence is TGTGCCAGAAGTTACCAAACTAGCGTCCTAAGCTCCTACAATGAGCAGTTCTTC. Encoded protein: CARSYQTSVLSSYNEQFF.

The chain has TRBV20-1 and TRBJ2-3; 7 positions agree with TRBD2. V gave up 5 bases and J gave up 1 base; unmatched junction bases: 9. The CDR3 loop spans 15 amino acids. Germline V gives CDR1 DFQATT, CDR2 SNEGSKA (reference sequence). This chain's CDR3 is CSAARTSHGTDTQYF. CDR3 sequence (DNA): TGCAGTGCTGCTAGGACTAGTCACGGCACAGATACGCAGTATTTT.

This clonotype was counted only a few times. The rearrangement joins TRBV16 to TRBJ1-3; unclear D gene. Germline values: CDR1 KGHSY, CDR2 FQNENV. Trimming cost V 4 bases and J 2 bases, with 12 bases left between them. The CDR3 has 15 amino acids. This chain's CDR3 is CASSPVLSPGNTIYF. For the CDR3, the DNA is TGTGCCAGCAGCCCGGTATTATCACCTGGAAACACCATATATTTT.

The chain joins TRBV18 to TRBJ2-7, with 13 bases aligning to TRBD2. Per the germline V gene, CDR1 is KGHSH and CDR2 is LQKENI. This CDR3 region has 17 residues. V was pared by 3 bases and J by 3 bases, with 8 bases of the junction left unmatched. CDR3 amino acids: CASSPGLAGIVLYEQYF. In DNA form, the CDR3 reads TGTGCCAGCTCACCGGGACTAGCGGGGATTGTCCTCTACGAGCAGTACTTC.

This clonotype appeared a few times. This chain uses TRBV12-3 or TRBV12-4 with TRBJ2-5; D not resolved. The V end was cut by 6 bases, the J end by 6 bases, with 20 bases between. The CDR3 loop spans 15 amino acids. CDR3 residues: CASSQRRLPLKTQYF. The CDR3 region has the DNA TGTGCCAGCAGCCAGCGACGGCTACCTCTGAAGACCCAGTACTTC.

This clonotype was seen a few times. The chain links TRBV11-2 to TRBJ2-5; D is uncertain. V lost 1 base and J lost 2, with 11 bases in between. Per the germline V gene, CDR1 is SGHAT and CDR2 is FQNNGV. This CDR3 region has 15 residues. The CDR3 DNA is TGTGCCAGCAGCTTAGGGCCAGTATGGCAAGAGACCCAGTACTTC. Translated: CASSLGPVWQETQYF.

The CDR3 nucleotides are TGTGCCAGCAGCTTATTGGGACAGCGGGGGGATGAGCAGTTCTTC. It translates to CASSLLGQRGDEQFF. J is TRBJ2-1 and V is TRBV7-2; 9 nucleotides agree with TRBD2. V gave up 2 bases and J gave up 8 bases; unmatched junction bases: 7. The CDR3 length is 15 residues. Germline V lookup: CDR1 SGHTA, CDR2 FQGNSA.

V is TRBV12-3 or TRBV12-4 and J is TRBJ2-7; 7 bases agree with TRBD2. CDR3 size: 14 residues. V trimming: 3 bases; J trimming: 4 bases; junction bases outside the gene matches: 6. CDR3 sequence reads: CASSLSTSVYEQYF. Here the CDR3 DNA reads TGTGCCAGCAGTTTGAGTACTAGCGTTTACGAGCAGTACTTC.

This clonotype has only a few counts. This sequence joins TRBV5-1 and TRBJ1-2; possibly TRBD1 for D (5 bases). The CDR3 sequence is 14 residues long. Germline V gene data show CDR1 as SGHRS and CDR2 as YFSETQ. Trimming pared 6 bases from V and 7 bases from J, leaving 19 bases between. The CDR3 protein is CASTPGGRGVGYTF. DNA for the CDR3: TGCGCCAGCACCCCCGGGGGACGAGGCGTTGGCTACACCTTC.

This sequence joins TRBV25-1 and TRBJ2-7, with 7 bases lining up with TRBD1. V shed 6 bases, J shed 2 bases, and the junction held 10 bases outside the gene matches. CDR1 and CDR2 from the germline V gene are MGHDK and SYGVNS. The CDR3 spans 15 residues. Here the CDR3 reads CASRKTGEYPYEQYF. In nucleotides, the CDR3 is TGTGCCAGCAGGAAAACAGGGGAATATCCCTACGAGCAGTACTTC.

The rearrangement links TRBV30 to TRBJ2-7; D remains ambiguous. V lost 0 bases to trimming and J lost 6 bases, with 9 bases between them. The CDR3 consists of 12 residues. Germline CDR1 reads GTSNPN; CDR2 reads SVGIG (reference sequence). The CDR3 nucleotides are TGTGCCTGGAGTGTACCCCCCATCGAGCAGTACTTC. Encoded protein: CAWSVPPIEQYF. Based on the CDR3 plus reference TRBV30 and TRBJ2-7, the full variable domain is SQTIHQWPATLVQPVGSPLSLECTVEGTSNPNLYWYRQAAGRGLQLLFYSVGIGQISSEVPQNLSASRPQDRQFILSSKKLLLSDSGFYLCAWSVPPIEQYFGPGTRLTVT.

This clonotype was seen only a few times. The rearrangement links TRBV20-1 to TRBJ2-5; weak D call: TRBD2 (5 bases). Germline V gene lookup returns CDR1 DFQATT and CDR2 SNEGSKA (reference sequence). The length of the CDR3 is 16 residues. Trimming pared 6 bases from V and 1 base from J, leaving 21 bases between. CDR3 amino acids: CSAVNLRTGFQETQYF. CDR3 nucleotide sequence: TGCAGTGCCGTCAACCTCCGGACTGGATTCCAAGAGACCCAGTACTTC.

A few counts support this clonotype. This chain uses TRBV6-6 with TRBJ1-5, with D unresolved. The CDR3 consists of 16 residues. CDR1 MNHNY and CDR2 SVGAGI come from the germline V gene (reference sequence). Trimming pared 1 base from V and 0 bases from J, leaving 10 bases between. The chain's CDR3 is CASSYLRGFSNQPQHF. In nucleotides, the CDR3 is TGTGCCAGCAGTTACTTGCGGGGATTTAGCAATCAGCCCCAGCATTTT.

The gene calls are TRBV7-9 and TRBJ2-3; D may be TRBD1 (6 bases). V was trimmed by 5 bases and J by 5 bases, leaving 17 bases between them. CDR3 size: 15 residues. Germline lookup yields CDR1 SEHNR and CDR2 FQNEAQ (reference sequence). The CDR3 loop is CASSPGAGDVDTQYF. CDR3 bases: TGTGCCAGCAGCCCAGGGGCGGGCGATGTAGATACGCAGTATTTT.

The chain carries TRBV7-9 and TRBJ2-7, with D possibly being TRBD1 (6 bases). V lost 6 bases and J 2 bases, leaving 17 bases between the germline ends. Germline CDR1 reads SEHNR; CDR2 reads FQNEAQ (reference sequence). The CDR3 is made up of 15 amino acids. Here the CDR3 reads CASSKTCGGPYEQYV. CDR3 nucleotide sequence: TGTGCCAGCAGTAAGACCTGTGGGGGCCCCTACGAGCAGTACGTC.

A few counts support this clonotype. The rearrangement joins TRBV28 to TRBJ1-6; no clear D. Germline values: CDR1 MDHEN, CDR2 SYDVKM. V lost 6 bases and J lost 4, with 1 base in between. CDR3 length: 11 amino acids. CDR3 DNA sequence: TGTGCCAGCAGGTATAATTCACCCCTCCACTTT. Translated, it gives CASRYNSPLHF.